The 29 T cell receptor beta chains given below trace back to one sample, sequenced in a study of cytomegalovirus exposure and HLA in healthy donors. The PCR contained 60 Vbeta and 13 Jbeta primers. Assay used: immunoSEQ multiplex PCR; TCRdb lists only in-frame clones, some missing. The data hold about 160,000 clones, with approximately 81% observed a single time. The sequenced sample was PBMCs. Source of these receptors: a man between 18 and 29 years old in good health and CMV-seropositive.

The chain combines TRBV2 with TRBJ2-7; D is uncertain. Germline V gene data show CDR1 as SNHLY and CDR2 as FYNNEI. Trimming pared 6 bases from V and 2 bases from J, leaving 5 bases between. The CDR3 covers 11 residues. This CDR3 is CASREAYEQYF. CDR3 bases: TGTGCCAGCAGAGAGGCCTACGAGCAGTACTTC.

This clone was seen only a few times. Germline and junction disagree at one end, which may indicate a read error. The chain uses TRBV28 and TRBJ2-7; no clear D gene. The germline CDR1 and CDR2 sequences are MDHEN and SYDVKM. The CDR3 contains 11 residues. The CDR3 sequence is CASTDSDEQYF. Written as DNA, the CDR3 is TGTGCCAGCACTGACTCCGACGAGCAGTACTTC.

The chain combines TRBV11-2 with TRBJ2-5; D gene ambiguous. The CDR3 totals 15 residues. The V and J ends lost 2 bases and 2 bases respectively, with 12 bases between them. In germline, CDR1 is SGHAT, CDR2 FQNNGV. CDR3 in DNA: TGTGCCAGCAGCTTAATGTTGGCCATTCAAGAGACCCAGTACTTC. The encoded protein is CASSLMLAIQETQYF. The full variable domain, its missing parts supplied by reference TRBV11-2 and TRBJ2-5, is EAGVAQSPRYKIIEKRQSVAFWCNPISGHATLYWYQQILGQGPKLLIQFQNNGVVDDSQLPKDRFSAERLKGVDSTLKIQPAKLEDSAVYLCASSLMLAIQETQYFGPGTRLLVL.

The V and J genes are TRBV29-1 and TRBJ2-7; 10 bases line up with TRBD1. The CDR3 totals 14 residues. The trim removed 6 bases at V and 5 bases at J, leaving 10 bases unmatched. Looked up from germline, CDR1 is SQVTM and CDR2 is ANQGSEA. CDR3: CSVDSGQGNDEQYF. The CDR3 DNA sequence: TGCAGCGTAGATTCGGGACAGGGGAACGACGAGCAGTACTTC.

This clone occurred once. The chain recombines TRBV6-5 with TRBJ1-1, with D possibly TRBD1 on 6 matching bases. CDR1 and CDR2 from the germline V gene are MNHEY and SVGAGI. The CDR3 totals 13 residues. Between the trimmed V and J ends, which lost 2 bases and 5 bases, there was a span of 9 bases. The CDR3 sequence: CASSYAQGTEAFF. In nucleotides, the CDR3 is TGTGCCAGCAGTTACGCCCAGGGGACTGAAGCTTTCTTT.

This chain joins TRBV27 and TRBJ1-5; D may be TRBD1 (6 bases). Trimming stripped 2 bases from V and 7 bases from J, with 12 bases between. Looked up from germline, CDR1 is MNHEY and CDR2 is SMNVEV (reference sequence). The CDR3 is made up of 14 amino acids. The CDR3 sequence: CASSLQGIGQPQHF. In DNA, the CDR3 is TGTGCCAGCAGTTTACAGGGGATAGGGCAGCCCCAGCATTTT.

The chain joins TRBV11-2 to TRBJ2-7; 8 bases are shared with TRBD1. Trimming took 5 bases from V and 5 from J; bases not matched to a gene: 8. Germline-derived CDR1 and CDR2 are SGHAT and FQNNGV. This CDR3 has 14 amino acids. The CDR3 nucleotides read TGTGCCAGCAGCCCGGACGCAGGGGGCAACGAGCAGTACTTC. Translation: CASSPDAGGNEQYF.

The chain links TRBV7-2 to TRBJ2-7; D possibly corresponds to TRBD2 (7 bases). The CDR3 has 13 residues. With 5 bases removed from V and 4 bases from J, the gap between germline ends came to 12 bases. Germline CDR1 and CDR2: SGHTA and FQGNSA. The CDR3 nucleotides read TGTGCCAGCAGCACCGCGGGGGCGTACGAGCAGTACTTC. The encoded protein is CASSTAGAYEQYF.

CDR3 region: CASSRDRDEKLFF. The CDR3 DNA follows: TGTGCCAGCAGTCGGGACAGGGATGAAAAACTGTTTTTT. V is TRBV2 and J is TRBJ1-4; the match to TRBD1 covers 9 bases. Germline V gives CDR1 SNHLY, CDR2 FYNNEI. With 5 bases clipped from V and 6 bases from J, the junction kept 1 base outside the gene matches. This CDR3 has 13 residues.

V and J are TRBV25-1 and TRBJ1-2; D is possibly TRBD1 (5 bases). The V end lost 1 base, the J end lost 3 bases, and 9 bases lay between the germline ends. The CDR3 extends over 14 amino acids. CDR1 is MGHDK, CDR2 SYGVNS, per germline. CDR3 in DNA: TGTGCCAGCAGTGAATCGGGGGTTTACTATGGCTACACCTTC. Protein product: CASSESGVYYGYTF.

This clone was recorded only once. The chain links TRBV12-5 to TRBJ2-7; TRBD2 matches 11 bases. The CDR3 contains 16 residues. The V gene's germline CDR1 is LGHNT and CDR2 FRNRAP. Unmatched junction bases numbered 11, after V lost 6 bases and J lost 4 bases. The CDR3 region has the DNA TGTGCTAGTGGATTCGACGGGACTAGCGGAGGGTACGAGCAGTACTTC. Encoded protein: CASGFDGTSGGYEQYF.

The rearrangement joins TRBV27 to TRBJ2-5; the match to TRBD1 covers 8 bases. The germline gives CDR1 MNHEY, CDR2 SMNVEV (reference sequence). There are 15 residues in the CDR3. With V trimmed by 5 bases and J by 1 base, 6 bases remained unmatched. Here the CDR3 DNA reads TGTGCCAGCAGTCGGGCAGGGACAGGCCAAGAGACCCAGTACTTC. Translating it yields CASSRAGTGQETQYF.

This chain connects TRBV2 to TRBJ2-2; D possibly corresponds to TRBD1 (5 bases). The CDR3 runs to 14 residues. Trimming left V 8 bases short and J 0 bases short, with 10 bases between. The V gene's germline CDR1 is SNHLY and CDR2 FYNNEI. The CDR3 DNA reads as TGTGCCAGCCGCCCAGGGACGAACACCGGGGAGCTGTTTTTT. It yields the protein CASRPGTNTGELFF.

The rearrangement links TRBV11-2 to TRBJ2-7; D might be TRBD1 (5 bases). CDR1 is SGHAT and CDR2 is FQNNGV in the germline V gene. The CDR3 loop spans 13 amino acids. Trimming left V 3 bases short and J 1 base short, with 7 bases between. CDR3 amino acids: CASSLTASYEQYF. In DNA form, the CDR3 reads TGTGCCAGCAGCTTGACAGCTTCCTACGAGCAGTACTTC.

As to this clone: Additional DNA sequences in this sample encode the identical CDR3. V usage is TRBV9 and J usage is TRBJ2-2, with no clear D. The length of the CDR3 is 15 residues. The V end was cut by 0 bases, the J end by 0 bases, with 6 bases between. Germline V gene sequence: CDR1 SGDLS, CDR2 YYNGEE. The CDR3, as DNA: TGTGCCAGCAGCGTAGGAGGAGCGAACACCGGGGAGCTGTTTTTT. It yields the protein CASSVGGANTGELFF.

This chain connects TRBV10-3 to TRBJ1-1, with D unclear. CDR3 length equals 13 residues. Per the germline V gene, CDR1 is ENHRY and CDR2 is SYGVKD. With 7 bases removed from V and 0 bases from J, the gap between germline ends came to 9 bases. The chain's CDR3 is CAITPRLNTEAFF. The CDR3 bases are TGTGCCATCACCCCTAGATTGAACACTGAAGCTTTCTTT.

The genes are TRBV7-2 and TRBJ2-7, with a possible D match to TRBD2 (7 bases). The germline gives CDR1 SGHTA, CDR2 FQGNSA. This CDR3 is built from 14 residues. Trimming cost V 2 bases and J 4 bases, with 12 bases left between them. As DNA, the CDR3 is TGTGCCAGCAGCTTATTGGGGGGGCGGTACGAGCAGTACTTC. As protein: CASSLLGGRYEQYF.

This chain links TRBV7-3 with TRBJ2-5, with TRBD2 matching 9 bases. Losses at the gene ends were 3 bases for V and 2 bases for J; bases not matched to a gene: 1. Germline assignment: CDR1 SGHTA and CDR2 FQGTGA. There are 14 residues in the CDR3. CDR3: CASSLSGGQETQYF. The CDR3 DNA reads TGTGCCAGCAGCTTGAGCGGGGGGCAAGAGACCCAGTACTTC.

The V call is TRBV30, the J call TRBJ2-7, with D possibly matching TRBD1 (5 bases). V dropped 1 base and J dropped 3 bases, with 16 bases sitting between them. Per germline, CDR1 GTSNPN and CDR2 SVGIG (reference sequence). This CDR3 is 15 amino acids long. In DNA, the CDR3 is TGTGCCTGGAGTGGGGCAGGGCTGATTCACTACGAGCAGTACTTC. Translating gives CAWSGAGLIHYEQYF.

V and J are TRBV18 and TRBJ1-4; the match to TRBD1 covers 8 bases. J lost 7 bases, V lost 8 bases, and 9 bases had no gene match. Germline lookup yields CDR1 KGHSH and CDR2 LQKENI. CDR3 length: 14 amino acids. The DNA of the CDR3 is TGTGCCAGCGCCCTGACAGGGGCGACTGAAAAACTGTTTTTT. This sequence encodes CASALTGATEKLFF. Using reference TRBV18 and TRBJ1-4 for the parts outside the CDR3, the full variable domain is NAGVMQNPRHLVRRRGQEARLRCSPMKGHSHVYWYRQLPEEGLKFMVYLQKENIIDESGMPKERFSAEFPKEGPSILRIQQVVRGDSAAYFCASALTGATEKLFFGSGTQLSVL.

V is TRBV9 and J is TRBJ2-1, with D maybe TRBD2 (6 bases). Trimming cost V 3 bases and J 2 bases, with 9 bases left between them. This CDR3 spans 14 amino acids. Germline V gene lookup returns CDR1 SGDLS and CDR2 YYNGEE. The CDR3 loop is CASSGGLPYNEQFF. In DNA form, the CDR3 reads TGTGCCAGCAGCGGCGGACTACCCTACAATGAGCAGTTCTTC.

The chain employs TRBV6-6 and TRBJ2-1; 12 nucleotides match TRBD2. V shed 5 bases, J shed 4 bases, and the junction held 3 bases outside the gene matches. Germline V gene sequence: CDR1 MNHNY, CDR2 SVGAGI (reference sequence). This CDR3 comprises 15 residues. The CDR3 loop is CASSAGLAGYNEQFF. CDR3 DNA sequence: TGTGCCAGCAGTGCGGGACTAGCGGGTTACAATGAGCAGTTCTTC.

V is TRBV7-6 and J is TRBJ2-2; unclear D gene. The CDR3 is made up of 13 amino acids. V was pared by 3 bases and J by 3 bases, with 5 bases between. Germline V CDR1 and CDR2: SGHVS, FNYEAQ. CDR3 nucleotide sequence: TGTGCCAGCAGCTTCGGTGACACCGGGGAGCTGTTTTTT. Translating it yields CASSFGDTGELFF.

This clone has a single count. The chain carries TRBV5-4 and TRBJ2-1, with D possibly matching TRBD1 (5 bases). The V end lost 0 bases, the J end lost 7 bases, and 17 bases lay between the germline ends. The germline V gene has CDR1 SGHNT and CDR2 YYREEE (reference sequence). The CDR3 is 16 residues long. DNA of the CDR3: TGTGCCAGCAGCTTGGTGGGGCAGCGAGTACTTAATGAGCAGTTCTTC. Its translation: CASSLVGQRVLNEQFF.

This clone is categorized as medium-sized. The gene calls are TRBV14 and TRBJ1-1; 9 bases map to TRBD1. Trimming removed 6 bases from V and 4 bases from J; junction bases left unmatched: 9. From germline, CDR1 is SGHDN and CDR2 FVKESK. This CDR3 is 15 amino acids long. The CDR3 nucleotides are TGTGCCAGCAGTCCACAGGGGGCGATTTCCACTGAAGCTTTCTTT. Translated: CASSPQGAISTEAFF.

This clone was found once. J is TRBJ2-5 and V is TRBV2; D possibly corresponds to TRBD1 (7 bases). The CDR3 runs 11 residues. Germline V CDR1 and CDR2: SNHLY, FYNNEI. Trimming left V 6 bases short and J 14 bases short, with 16 bases between. CDR3: CASSVDREAYF. CDR3 in DNA: TGTGCCAGCAGCGTTGACAGGGAGGCATACTTC.

J is TRBJ2-5 and V is TRBV6-5, with a tentative D call TRBD1 (6 bases). CDR1 is MNHEY and CDR2 is SVGAGI in the germline V gene. V was shortened by 8 bases and J by 5 bases, with 18 bases between the two germline ends. The CDR3 spans 14 residues. As DNA, the CDR3 is TGTGCCAGCGGGCCCCTGACAGGTTTGGAGACCCAGTACTTC. It is translated as CASGPLTGLETQYF.

V is TRBV4-1 and J is TRBJ2-1, with 15 positions matching TRBD2. Per germline, CDR1 MGHRA and CDR2 YSYEKL. The CDR3 consists of 18 residues. Trimming cost V 4 bases and J 5 bases; bases outside gene matches: 9. The CDR3 nucleotides are TGCGCCAGCAGCCCCGTTGGGACTAGCGGGGGGCGCAACAATGAGCAGTTCTTC. It is translated as CASSPVGTSGGRNNEQFF.

V and J are TRBV19 and TRBJ1-2; the D gene is possibly TRBD1 (5 bases). The length of the CDR3 is 18 residues. V was shortened by 8 bases and J by 0 bases, with 25 bases between the two germline ends. Germline CDR1 is LNHDA and CDR2 is SQIVND (reference sequence). The DNA of the CDR3 is TGTGCCAGTTCTCGCCCAGGGCGCGATGAAGGAGCTAACTATGGCTACACCTTC. It translates to CASSRPGRDEGANYGYTF.